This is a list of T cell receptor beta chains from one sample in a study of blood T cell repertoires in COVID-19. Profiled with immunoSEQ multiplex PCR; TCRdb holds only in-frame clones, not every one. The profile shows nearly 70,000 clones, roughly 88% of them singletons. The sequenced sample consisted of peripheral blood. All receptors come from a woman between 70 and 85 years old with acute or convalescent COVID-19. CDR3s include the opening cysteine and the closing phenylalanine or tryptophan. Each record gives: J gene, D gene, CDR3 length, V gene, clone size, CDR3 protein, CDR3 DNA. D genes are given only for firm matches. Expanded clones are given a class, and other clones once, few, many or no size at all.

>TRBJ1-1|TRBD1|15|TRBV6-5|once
CASSSKGAGNTEAFF
TGTGCCAGCAGTTCGAAGGGGGCAGGGAACACTGAAGCTTTCTTT
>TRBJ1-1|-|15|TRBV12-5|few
CASGPPTAMNTEAFF
TGTGCTAGTGGCCCACCGACAGCCATGAACACTGAAGCTTTCTTT
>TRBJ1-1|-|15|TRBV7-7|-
CASSSSALRRDEAFF
TGTGCTAGCAGCTCCTCCGCCCTCCGGCGGGATGAAGCTTTCTTT
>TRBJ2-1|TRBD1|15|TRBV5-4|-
CASSLTGGSYNEQFF
TGTGCCAGCAGCCTGACAGGGGGCTCCTACAATGAGCAGTTCTTC
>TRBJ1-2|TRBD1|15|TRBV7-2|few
CASSKGQADYYGYTF
TGTGCCAGCAGCAAAGGACAGGCGGATTACTATGGCTACACCTTC
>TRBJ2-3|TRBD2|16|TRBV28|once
CASRAPSGRAPDTQYF
TGTGCCAGCAGGGCTCCTAGCGGGAGGGCCCCAGATACGCAGTATTTT
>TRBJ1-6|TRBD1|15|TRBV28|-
CASSAGTGGNSPLHF
TGTGCCAGCAGTGCGGGGACAGGGGGCAATTCACCCCTCCACTTT
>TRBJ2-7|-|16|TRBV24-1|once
CATSDWGLDGGHEQYF
TGTGCCACCAGTGATTGGGGATTGGACGGGGGACACGAGCAGTACTTC
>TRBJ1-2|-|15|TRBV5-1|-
CASSLGGSINYGYTF
TGCGCCAGCAGCTTGGGGGGCAGTATTAACTATGGCTACACCTTC
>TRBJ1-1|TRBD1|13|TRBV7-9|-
CASRGQGGPEAFF
TGTGCCAGCAGGGGACAGGGAGGCCCAGAAGCTTTCTTT
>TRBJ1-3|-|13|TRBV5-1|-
CASRRDSGNTIYF
TGCGCCAGCAGAAGGGACTCTGGAAACACCATATATTTT
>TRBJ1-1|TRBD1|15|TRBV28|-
CASSPWTGVNTEAFF
TGTGCCAGCAGCCCATGGACAGGGGTGAACACTGAAGCTTTCTTT
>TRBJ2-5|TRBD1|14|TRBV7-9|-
CASSLIQGSETQYF
TGTGCCAGCAGCCTAATACAGGGGAGTGAGACCCAGTACTTC
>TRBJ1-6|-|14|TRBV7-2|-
CASSRDITPSPLHF
TGTGCCAGCAGCCGGGACATAACACCTTCACCCCTCCACTTT
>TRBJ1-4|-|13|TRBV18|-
CASSIDRHEKLFF
TGTGCCAGCTCAATCGACAGACATGAAAAACTGTTTTTT
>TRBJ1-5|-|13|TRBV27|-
CASGRGINQPQHF
TGTGCCAGCGGGAGGGGGATCAATCAGCCCCAGCATTTT
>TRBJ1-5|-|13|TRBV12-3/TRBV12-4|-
CASSLGVGQPQHF
TGTGCCAGCAGTTTAGGTGTGGGCCAGCCCCAGCATTTT
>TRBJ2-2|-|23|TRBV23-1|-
CASSQYPRPRPGRDTPGTGELFF
TGCGCCAGCAGTCAATATCCCCGGCCGCGCCCCGGCCGGGACACCCCGGGCACCGGGGAGCTGTTTTTT
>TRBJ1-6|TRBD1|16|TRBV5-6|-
CASSRDRASYNSPLHF
TGTGCCAGCAGCCGGGACAGGGCCTCCTATAATTCACCCCTCCACTTT
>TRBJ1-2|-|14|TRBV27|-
CASSLMSGHYGYTF
TGTGCCAGCAGTTTAATGTCAGGGCACTATGGCTACACCTTC
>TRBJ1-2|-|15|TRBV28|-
CASSPPTVPVYGYTF
TGTGCCAGCAGTCCCCCGACAGTCCCCGTTTATGGCTACACCTTC
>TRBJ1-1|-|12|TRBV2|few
CASKGGDTEAFF
TGTGCCAGCAAGGGGGGGGACACTGAAGCTTTCTTT
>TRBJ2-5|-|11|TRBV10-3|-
CAVGGQETQYF
TGTGCCGTAGGAGGCCAAGAGACCCAGTACTTC
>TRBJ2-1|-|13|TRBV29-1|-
CSVEDLSRNEQFF
TGCAGCGTTGAAGATCTATCGCGGAATGAGCAGTTCTTC
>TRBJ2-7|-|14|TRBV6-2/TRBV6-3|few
CASSYGGRTYEQYF
TGTGCCAGCAGTTACGGAGGGAGGACCTACGAGCAGTACTTC
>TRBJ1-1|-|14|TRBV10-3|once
CAISARQWSTEAFF
TGTGCCATCAGTGCAAGGCAGTGGAGCACTGAAGCTTTCTTT
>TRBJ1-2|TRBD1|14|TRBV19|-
CASRSRTGIDGYTF
TGTGCCAGTAGGAGCCGGACAGGGATAGATGGCTACACCTTC
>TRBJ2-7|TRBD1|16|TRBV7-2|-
CASSLGSDRGPHEQYF
TGTGCCAGCAGCTTAGGGTCGGACAGGGGGCCCCACGAGCAGTACTTC
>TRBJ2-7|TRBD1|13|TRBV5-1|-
CASSPGQDYEQYF
TGCGCCAGCAGCCCTGGACAGGACTACGAGCAGTACTTC
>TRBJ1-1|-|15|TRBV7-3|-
CASSLERGKGSEAFF
TGTGCCAGCAGCTTAGAGAGGGGGAAGGGATCTGAAGCTTTCTTT
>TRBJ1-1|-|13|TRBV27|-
CASSRQANTEAFF
TGTGCCAGCAGTCGACAGGCGAACACTGAAGCTTTCTTT
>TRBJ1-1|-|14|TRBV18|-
CASSPQGVGTEAFF
TGTGCCAGCTCACCACAGGGGGTCGGCACTGAAGCTTTCTTT
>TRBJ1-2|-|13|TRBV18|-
CASSPTSYDGYTF
TGTGCCAGCTCCCCCACGAGCTACGATGGCTACACCTTC
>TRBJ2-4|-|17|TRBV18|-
CASSLQGVMGTKNIQYF
TGTGCCAGCTCACTTCAGGGCGTGATGGGGACCAAAAACATTCAGTACTTC
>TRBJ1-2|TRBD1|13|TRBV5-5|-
CASSTPGQPGYTF
TGTGCCAGCAGCACTCCGGGACAGCCTGGCTACACCTTC
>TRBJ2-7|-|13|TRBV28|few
CASSPFGAYEQYF
TGTGCCAGCAGCCCATTTGGGGCATACGAGCAGTACTTC